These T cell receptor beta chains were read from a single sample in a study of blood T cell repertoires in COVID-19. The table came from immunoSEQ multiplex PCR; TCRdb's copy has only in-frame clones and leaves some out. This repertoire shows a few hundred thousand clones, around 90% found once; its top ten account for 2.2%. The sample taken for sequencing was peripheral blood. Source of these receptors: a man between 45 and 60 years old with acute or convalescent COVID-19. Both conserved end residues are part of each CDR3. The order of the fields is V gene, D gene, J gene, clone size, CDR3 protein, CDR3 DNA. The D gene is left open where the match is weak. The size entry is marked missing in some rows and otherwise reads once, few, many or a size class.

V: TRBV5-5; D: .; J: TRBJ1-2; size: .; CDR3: CASSSGKDGGYTF; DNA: TGTGCCAGCAGCTCGGGTAAAGACGGTGGCTACACCTTC
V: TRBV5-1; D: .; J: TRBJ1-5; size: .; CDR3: CASSLYTNQPQHF; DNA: TGCGCCAGCAGCTTATACACCAATCAGCCCCAGCATTTT
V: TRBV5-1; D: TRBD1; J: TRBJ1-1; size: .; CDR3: CASSLGGGDTEAFF; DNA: TGCGCCAGCAGCTTGGGAGGGGGCGATACTGAAGCTTTCTTT
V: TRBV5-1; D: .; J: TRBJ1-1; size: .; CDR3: CASRDSMNTEAFF; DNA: TGCGCCAGCAGGGACAGCATGAACACTGAAGCTTTCTTT
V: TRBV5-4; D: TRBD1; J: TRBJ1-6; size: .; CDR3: CASSRDRVASPLHF; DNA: TGTGCCAGCAGCCGAGACAGGGTGGCTTCACCCCTCCACTTT
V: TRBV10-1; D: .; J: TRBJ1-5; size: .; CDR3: CATPGGGNQPQHF; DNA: TGCGCCACTCCCGGAGGGGGCAATCAGCCCCAGCATTTT
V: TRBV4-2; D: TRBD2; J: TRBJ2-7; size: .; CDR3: CASSLTSGGPYEQYF; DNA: TGTGCCAGCAGCCTCACTAGCGGGGGACCCTACGAGCAGTACTTC
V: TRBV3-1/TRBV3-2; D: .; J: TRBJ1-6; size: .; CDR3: CASSLHHGVPLTSPLHF; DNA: TGTGCCAGCAGCCTCCACCACGGGGTTCCCTTAACTTCACCCCTCCACTTT
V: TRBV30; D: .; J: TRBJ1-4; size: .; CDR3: CAWAGGDMAEKLFF; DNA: TGTGCCTGGGCCGGGGGGGACATGGCTGAAAAACTGTTTTTT
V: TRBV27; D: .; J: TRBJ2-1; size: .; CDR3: CASSRGPGAYEQFF; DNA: TGTGCCAGCAGCCGGGGTCCCGGAGCCTATGAGCAGTTCTTC
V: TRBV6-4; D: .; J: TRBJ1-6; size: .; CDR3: CASSTNTGSPLHF; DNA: TGTGCCAGCAGTACCAACACAGGGTCACCCCTCCACTTT
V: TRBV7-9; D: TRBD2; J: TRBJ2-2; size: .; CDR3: CASSFLLASRGELFF; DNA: TGTGCCAGCAGCTTCCTACTAGCGTCGAGGGGGGAGCTGTTTTTT
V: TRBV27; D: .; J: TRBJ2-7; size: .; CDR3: CASRTGQFEQYF; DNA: TGTGCCAGCAGGACCGGACAGTTCGAGCAGTACTTC
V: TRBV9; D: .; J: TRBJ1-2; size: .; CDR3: CASSVDEANYGYTF; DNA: TGTGCCAGCAGCGTAGACGAGGCCAACTATGGCTACACCTTC
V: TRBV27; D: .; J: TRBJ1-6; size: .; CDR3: CASSSGTYNSPLHF; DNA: TGTGCCAGCAGTTCAGGGACCTATAATTCACCCCTCCACTTT
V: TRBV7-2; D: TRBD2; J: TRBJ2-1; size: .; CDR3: CASSLGSGGVLTEQFF; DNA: TGTGCCAGCAGCTTGGGTAGCGGGGGGGTTCTAACTGAGCAGTTCTTC
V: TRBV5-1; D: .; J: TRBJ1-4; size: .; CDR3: CASSAGVRDYGEKLFF; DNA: TGCGCCAGCAGCGCTGGGGTGAGGGACTACGGAGAAAAACTGTTTTTT
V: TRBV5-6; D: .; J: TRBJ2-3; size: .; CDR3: CASSWRIRGTDTQYF; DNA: TGTGCCAGCAGCTGGCGAATCAGGGGAACAGATACGCAGTATTTT
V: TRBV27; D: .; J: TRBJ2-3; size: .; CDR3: CASSLRASLGTDTQYF; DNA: TGTGCCAGCAGTTTAAGGGCTAGCCTGGGCACAGATACGCAGTATTTT
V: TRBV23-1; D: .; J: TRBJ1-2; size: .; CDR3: CASSQSVMGLRANYGYTF; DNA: TGCGCCAGCAGTCAATCAGTTATGGGGCTCCGAGCTAACTATGGCTACACCTTC
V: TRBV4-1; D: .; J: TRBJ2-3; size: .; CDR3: CASSQDVAESWADTQYF; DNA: TGCGCCAGCAGCCAAGATGTAGCGGAAAGTTGGGCAGATACGCAGTATTTT
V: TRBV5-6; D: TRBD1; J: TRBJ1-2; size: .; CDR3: CASSLWDRQPNYGYTF; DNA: TGTGCCAGCAGCCTGTGGGACAGACAACCCAACTATGGCTACACCTTC
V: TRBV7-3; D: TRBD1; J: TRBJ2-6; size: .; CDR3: CASSLLGQGFGANVLTF; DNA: TGTGCCAGCAGCTTATTGGGACAGGGGTTTGGGGCCAACGTCCTGACTTTC
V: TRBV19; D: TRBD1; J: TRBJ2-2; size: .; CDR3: CASSTGGALVGELFF; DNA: TGTGCCAGTAGTACAGGGGGCGCATTGGTCGGGGAGCTGTTTTTT
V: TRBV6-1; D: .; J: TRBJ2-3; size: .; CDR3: CASSEGRAYTQYF; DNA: TGTGCCAGCAGTGAAGGGAGGGCCTATACGCAGTATTTT
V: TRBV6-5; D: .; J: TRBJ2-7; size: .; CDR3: CASSYSGGAGAWEQYF; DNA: TGTGCCAGCAGTTACTCGGGGGGGGCAGGGGCGTGGGAGCAGTACTTC
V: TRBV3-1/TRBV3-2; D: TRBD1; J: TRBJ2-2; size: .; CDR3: CASSRRDSSGLFF; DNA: TGTGCCAGCAGCCGACGGGACAGCTCGGGGCTGTTTTTT
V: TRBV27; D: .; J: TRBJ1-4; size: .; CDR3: CASRKGTKGLATNEKLFF; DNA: TGTGCCAGCAGAAAGGGGACAAAGGGGCTCGCAACTAATGAAAAACTGTTTTTT
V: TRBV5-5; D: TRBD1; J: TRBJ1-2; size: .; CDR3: CASSLDQGGYGYTF; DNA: TGTGCCAGCAGCTTGGATCAGGGGGGATATGGCTACACCTTC
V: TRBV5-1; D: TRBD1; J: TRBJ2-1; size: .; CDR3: CASSSGQGAISYNEQFF; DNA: TGCGCCAGCAGCTCCGGACAGGGGGCTATCTCCTACAATGAGCAGTTCTTC
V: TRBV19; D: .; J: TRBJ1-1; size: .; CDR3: CASSIGGAYTEAFF; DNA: TGTGCCAGTAGTATAGGCGGCGCTTACACTGAAGCTTTCTTT
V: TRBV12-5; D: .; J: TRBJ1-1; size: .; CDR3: CASGFGESTNTEAFF; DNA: TGTGCTAGTGGTTTTGGGGAGAGCACAAACACTGAAGCTTTCTTT
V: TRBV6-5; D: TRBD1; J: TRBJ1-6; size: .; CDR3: CASRETGDNSPLHF; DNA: TGTGCCAGCAGGGAGACAGGGGATAATTCACCCCTCCACTTT
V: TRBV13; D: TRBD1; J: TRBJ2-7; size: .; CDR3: CASSPLSQGAYEQYF; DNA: TGTGCCAGCAGCCCCCTCTCACAGGGGGCCTACGAGCAGTACTTC
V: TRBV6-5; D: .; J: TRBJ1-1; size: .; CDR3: CASIQNTEAFF; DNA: TGTGCCAGCATCCAGAACACTGAAGCTTTCTTT
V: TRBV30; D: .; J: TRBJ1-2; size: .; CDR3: CAWSVPPGIPYGYTF; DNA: TGTGCCTGGAGTGTACCCCCCGGGATCCCCTATGGCTACACCTTC
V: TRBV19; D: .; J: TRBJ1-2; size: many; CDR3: CASMGGYGYTF; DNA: TGTGCCAGTATGGGGGGCTATGGCTACACCTTC
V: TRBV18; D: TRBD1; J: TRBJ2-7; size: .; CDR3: CASSPYLGQVHYEQYF; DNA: TGTGCCAGCTCACCGTACCTGGGACAGGTTCACTACGAGCAGTACTTC
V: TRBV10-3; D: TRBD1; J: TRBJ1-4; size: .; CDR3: CATGEGTGGNEKLFF; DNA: TGTGCCACGGGGGAAGGGACAGGGGGTAATGAAAAACTGTTTTTT
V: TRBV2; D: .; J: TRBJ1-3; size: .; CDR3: CASSAVPHSGNTIYF; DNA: TGTGCCAGCAGTGCAGTACCTCACTCTGGAAACACCATATATTTT
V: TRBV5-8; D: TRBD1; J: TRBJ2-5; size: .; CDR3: CASSSRDREGETQYF; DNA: TGTGCCAGCAGCTCCCGGGACAGGGAAGGAGAGACCCAGTACTTC
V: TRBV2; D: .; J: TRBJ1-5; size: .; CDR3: CASSDDGGVISNQPQHF; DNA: TGTGCCAGCAGTGACGATGGCGGGGTGATTAGCAATCAGCCCCAGCATTTT
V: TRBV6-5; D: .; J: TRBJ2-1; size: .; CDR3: CASTTGGNYNEQFF; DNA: TGTGCCAGCACAACAGGTGGAAACTACAATGAGCAGTTCTTC
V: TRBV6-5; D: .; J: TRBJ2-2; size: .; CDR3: CASHQWGVNTGELFF; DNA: TGTGCCAGCCATCAGTGGGGGGTAAACACCGGGGAGCTGTTTTTT
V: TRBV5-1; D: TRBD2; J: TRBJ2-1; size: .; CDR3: CASSPGGSYNEQFF; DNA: TGCGCCAGCAGCCCGGGGGGGTCCTACAATGAGCAGTTCTTC
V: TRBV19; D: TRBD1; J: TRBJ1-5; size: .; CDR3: CASSPRQGNSNQPQHF; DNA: TGTGCCAGTAGTCCGCGACAGGGGAATAGCAATCAGCCCCAGCATTTT
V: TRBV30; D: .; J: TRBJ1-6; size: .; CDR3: CAWRDQGYNSPLHF; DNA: TGTGCCTGGAGGGATCAGGGATATAATTCACCCCTCCACTTT
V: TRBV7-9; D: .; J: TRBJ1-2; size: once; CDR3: CASSVEQAVYGYTF; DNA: TGTGCCAGCAGCGTAGAACAGGCGGTCTATGGCTACACCTTC
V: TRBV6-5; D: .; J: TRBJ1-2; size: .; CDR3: CASREVNYGYTF; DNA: TGTGCCAGCAGGGAGGTTAACTATGGCTACACCTTC
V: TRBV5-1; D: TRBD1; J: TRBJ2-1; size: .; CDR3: CASSPGTGGGIDEQFF; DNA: TGCGCCAGCAGCCCCGGGACAGGGGGTGGAATCGATGAGCAGTTCTTC
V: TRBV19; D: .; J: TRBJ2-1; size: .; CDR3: CASSIIDRGAYSDEQFF; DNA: TGTGCCAGTAGTATTATCGATCGGGGGGCCTATTCGGATGAGCAGTTCTTC
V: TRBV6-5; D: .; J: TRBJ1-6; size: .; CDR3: CASSYDRHYNSPLHF; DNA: TGTGCCAGCAGTTACGACAGACACTATAATTCACCCCTCCACTTT
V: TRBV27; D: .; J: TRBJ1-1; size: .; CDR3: CASSLSVAQGEAFF; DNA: TGTGCCAGCAGTTTATCGGTAGCACAGGGTGAAGCTTTCTTT